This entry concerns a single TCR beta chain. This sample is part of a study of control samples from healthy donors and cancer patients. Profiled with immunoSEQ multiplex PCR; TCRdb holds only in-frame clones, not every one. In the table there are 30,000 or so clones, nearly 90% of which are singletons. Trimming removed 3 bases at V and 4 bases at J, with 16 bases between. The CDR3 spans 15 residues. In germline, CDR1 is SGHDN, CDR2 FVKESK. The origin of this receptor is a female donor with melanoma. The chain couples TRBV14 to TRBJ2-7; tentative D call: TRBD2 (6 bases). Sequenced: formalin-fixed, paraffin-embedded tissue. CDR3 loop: CASSHGDGGFYEQYF. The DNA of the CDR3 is TGTGCCAGCAGCCACGGGGACGGGGGATTTTACGAGCAGTACTTC.